This T cell receptor beta chain was identified in a study of cytomegalovirus exposure and HLA in healthy donors. The CDR3 is 12 amino acids. CDR1 is SGHAT and CDR2 is FQDESV in the germline V gene (reference sequence). The germline V and J ends were trimmed by 0 bases and 11 bases, with 8 bases remaining between them. Turning to this clone: No antigen is known for it.

General observations from the study: A few V segments could not be told apart, such as TRBV6-2 and TRBV6-3, and were left out. Rarity characterized most TCR sequences, yet some public TCRs appeared in many donors.

The primer mix had 60 Vbeta and 13 Jbeta primers. The data were produced by immunoSEQ multiplex PCR, yet TCRdb's version contains in-frame clones alone and is incomplete. This sample has 90,000 to 100,000 clones; roughly three quarters occur once, and the top ten carry 1.5% to 2%. The specimen sequenced was PBMCs. The V call is TRBV11-1, the J call TRBJ1-5; D remains unclear. The receptor's source is a middle-aged man in good health and CMV-seronegative. The CDR3 region has the DNA TGTGCCAGCAGCTTAGCCCCTTCTGCCCAGCATTTT. It translates to CASSLAPSAQHF.